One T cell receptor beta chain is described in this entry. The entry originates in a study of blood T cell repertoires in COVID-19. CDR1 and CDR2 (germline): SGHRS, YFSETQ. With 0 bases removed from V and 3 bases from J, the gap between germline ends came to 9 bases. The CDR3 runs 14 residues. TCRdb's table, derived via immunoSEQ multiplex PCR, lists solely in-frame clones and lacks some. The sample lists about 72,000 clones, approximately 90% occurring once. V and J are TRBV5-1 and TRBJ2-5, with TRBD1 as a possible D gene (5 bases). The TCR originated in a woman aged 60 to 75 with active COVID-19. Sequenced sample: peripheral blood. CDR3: CASSLAREKETQYF. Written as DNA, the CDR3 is TGCGCCAGCAGCTTGGCCAGGGAAAAAGAGACCCAGTACTTC.